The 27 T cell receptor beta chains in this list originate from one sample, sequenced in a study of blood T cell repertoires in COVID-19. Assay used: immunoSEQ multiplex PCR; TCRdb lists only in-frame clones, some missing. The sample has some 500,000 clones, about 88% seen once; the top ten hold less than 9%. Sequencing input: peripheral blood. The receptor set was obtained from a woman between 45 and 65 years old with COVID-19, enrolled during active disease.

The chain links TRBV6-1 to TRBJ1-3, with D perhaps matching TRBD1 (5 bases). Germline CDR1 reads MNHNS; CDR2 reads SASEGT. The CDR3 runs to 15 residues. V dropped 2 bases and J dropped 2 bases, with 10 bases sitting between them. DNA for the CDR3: TGTGCCAGCAGTGAAATGGTGACAGCTGGAAACACCATATATTTT. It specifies CASSEMVTAGNTIYF.

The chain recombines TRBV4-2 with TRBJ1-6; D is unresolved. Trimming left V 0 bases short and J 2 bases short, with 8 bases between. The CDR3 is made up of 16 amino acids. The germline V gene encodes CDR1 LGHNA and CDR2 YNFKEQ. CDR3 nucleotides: TGTGCCAGCAGCCAAGATGATGGCCCCTATAATTCACCCCTCCACTTT. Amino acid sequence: CASSQDDGPYNSPLHF.

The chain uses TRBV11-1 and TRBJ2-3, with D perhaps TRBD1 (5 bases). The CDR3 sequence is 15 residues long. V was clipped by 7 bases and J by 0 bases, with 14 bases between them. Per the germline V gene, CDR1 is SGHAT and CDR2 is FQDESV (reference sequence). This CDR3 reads CASTVGRTSTDTQYF. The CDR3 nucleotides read TGTGCCAGCACCGTGGGGCGGACCAGCACAGATACGCAGTATTTT.

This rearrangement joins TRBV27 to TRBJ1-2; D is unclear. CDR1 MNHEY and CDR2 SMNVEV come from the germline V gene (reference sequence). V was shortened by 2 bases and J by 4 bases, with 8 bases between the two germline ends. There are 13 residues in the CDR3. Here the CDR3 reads CASSLPGVYGYTF. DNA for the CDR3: TGTGCCAGCAGTTTACCGGGAGTCTATGGCTACACCTTC.

In DNA form, the CDR3 reads TGTGCCAGCAGCGTTGGGACAGGACACTACGAGCAGTACTTC. Its translation: CASSVGTGHYEQYF. This rearrangement joins TRBV9 to TRBJ2-7, with TRBD1 matching over 8 bases. The germline CDR1 and CDR2 sequences are SGDLS and YYNGEE. The CDR3 runs 14 residues. After removal of 2 bases from V and 3 bases from J, the junction contained 4 bases not matched to a gene. Full variable domain (outside the CDR3, taken from reference TRBV9 and TRBJ2-7): DSGVTQTPKHLITATGQRVTLRCSPRSGDLSVYWYQQSLDQGLQFLIQYYNGEERAKGNILERFSAQQFPDLHSELNLSSLELGDSALYFCASSVGTGHYEQYFGPGTRLTVT.

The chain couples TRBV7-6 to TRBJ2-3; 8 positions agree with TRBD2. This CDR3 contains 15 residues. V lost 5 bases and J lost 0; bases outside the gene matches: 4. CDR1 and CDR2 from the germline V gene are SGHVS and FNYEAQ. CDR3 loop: CASSPAGGSTDTQYF. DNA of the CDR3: TGTGCCAGCAGCCCTGCGGGGGGAAGCACAGATACGCAGTATTTT.

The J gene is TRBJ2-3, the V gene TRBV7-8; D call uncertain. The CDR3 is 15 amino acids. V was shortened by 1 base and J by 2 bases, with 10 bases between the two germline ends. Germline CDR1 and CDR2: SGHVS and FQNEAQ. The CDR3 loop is CASSLELGTTDTQYF. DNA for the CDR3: TGTGCCAGCAGCTTAGAGTTGGGCACCACAGATACGCAGTATTTT.

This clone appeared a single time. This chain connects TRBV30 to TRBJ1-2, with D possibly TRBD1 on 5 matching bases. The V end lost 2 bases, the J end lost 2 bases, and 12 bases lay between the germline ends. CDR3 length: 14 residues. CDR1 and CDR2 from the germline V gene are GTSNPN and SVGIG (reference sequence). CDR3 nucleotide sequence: TGTGCCTGGAGTCCTCTGCGGACAAACTATGGCTACACCTTC. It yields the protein CAWSPLRTNYGYTF.

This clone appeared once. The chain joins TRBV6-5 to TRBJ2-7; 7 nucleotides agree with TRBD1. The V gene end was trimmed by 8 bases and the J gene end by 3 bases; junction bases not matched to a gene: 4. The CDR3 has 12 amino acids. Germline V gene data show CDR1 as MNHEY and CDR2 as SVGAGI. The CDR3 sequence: CASSQGDYEQYF. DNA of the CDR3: TGTGCCAGCTCTCAGGGGGACTACGAGCAGTACTTC.

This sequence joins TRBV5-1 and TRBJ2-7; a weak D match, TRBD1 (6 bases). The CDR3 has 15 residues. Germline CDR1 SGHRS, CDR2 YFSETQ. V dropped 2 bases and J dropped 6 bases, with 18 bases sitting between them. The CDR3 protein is CASSFMGQPSSEQYF. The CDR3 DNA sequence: TGCGCCAGCAGCTTTATGGGACAACCCTCTTCCGAGCAGTACTTC.

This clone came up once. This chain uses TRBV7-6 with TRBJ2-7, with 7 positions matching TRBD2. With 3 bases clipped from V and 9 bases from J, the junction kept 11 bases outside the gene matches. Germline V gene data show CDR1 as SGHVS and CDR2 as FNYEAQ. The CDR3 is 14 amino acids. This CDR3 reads CASSLGREGRGQYF. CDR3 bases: TGTGCCAGCAGCTTGGGCAGGGAGGGTCGGGGGCAGTACTTC. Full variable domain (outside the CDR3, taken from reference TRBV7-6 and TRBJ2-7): GAGVSQSPRYKVTKRGQDVALRCDPISGHVSLYWYRQALGQGPEFLTYFNYEAQQDKSGLPNDRFSAERPEGSISTLTIQRTEQRDSAMYRCASSLGREGRGQYFGPGTRLTVT.

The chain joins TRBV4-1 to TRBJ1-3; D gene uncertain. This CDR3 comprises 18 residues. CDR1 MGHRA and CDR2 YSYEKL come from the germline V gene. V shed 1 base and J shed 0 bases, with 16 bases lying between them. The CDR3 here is CASSQGSPRGSSGNTIYF. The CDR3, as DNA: TGCGCCAGCAGCCAAGGATCCCCTAGAGGGTCCTCTGGAAACACCATATATTTT.

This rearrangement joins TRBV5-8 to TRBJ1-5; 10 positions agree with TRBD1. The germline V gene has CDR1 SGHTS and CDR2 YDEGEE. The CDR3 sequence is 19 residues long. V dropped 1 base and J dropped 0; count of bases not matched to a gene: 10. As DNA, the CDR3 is TGTGCCAGCAGCTTGCGGGACAGGGGCCCCGTTTATAGCAATCAGCCCCAGCATTTT. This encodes CASSLRDRGPVYSNQPQHF.

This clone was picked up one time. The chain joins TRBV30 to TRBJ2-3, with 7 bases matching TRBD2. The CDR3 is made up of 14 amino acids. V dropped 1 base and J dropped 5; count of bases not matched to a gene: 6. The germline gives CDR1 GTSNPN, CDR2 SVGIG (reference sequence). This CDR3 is CAWSGGRGVDTQYF. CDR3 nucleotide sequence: TGTGCCTGGAGTGGGGGCCGGGGGGTAGATACGCAGTATTTT. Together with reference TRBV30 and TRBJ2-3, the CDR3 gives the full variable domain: SQTIHQWPATLVQPVGSPLSLECTVEGTSNPNLYWYRQAAGRGLQLLFYSVGIGQISSEVPQNLSASRPQDRQFILSSKKLLLSDSGFYLCAWSGGRGVDTQYFGPGTRLTVL.

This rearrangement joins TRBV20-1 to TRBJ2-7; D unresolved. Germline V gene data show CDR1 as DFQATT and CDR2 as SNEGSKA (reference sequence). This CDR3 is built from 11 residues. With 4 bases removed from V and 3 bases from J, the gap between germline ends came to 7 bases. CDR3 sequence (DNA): TGCAGTGCTACTACGGGCTACGAGCAGTACTTC. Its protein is CSATTGYEQYF.

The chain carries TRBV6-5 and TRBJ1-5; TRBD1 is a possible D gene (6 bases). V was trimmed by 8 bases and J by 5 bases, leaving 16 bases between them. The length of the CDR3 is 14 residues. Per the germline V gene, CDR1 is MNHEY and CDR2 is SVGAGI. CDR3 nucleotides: TGTGCCAGCGGGACATTTTTGGGAGATCAGCCCCAGCATTTT. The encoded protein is CASGTFLGDQPQHF.

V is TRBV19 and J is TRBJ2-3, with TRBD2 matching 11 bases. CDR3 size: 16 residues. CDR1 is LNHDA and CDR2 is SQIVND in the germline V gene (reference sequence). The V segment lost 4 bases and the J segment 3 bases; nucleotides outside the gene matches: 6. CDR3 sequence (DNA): TGTGCCAGTAGTAAGGCAACTAGCGGGGGAACAGATACGCAGTATTTT. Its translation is CASSKATSGGTDTQYF.

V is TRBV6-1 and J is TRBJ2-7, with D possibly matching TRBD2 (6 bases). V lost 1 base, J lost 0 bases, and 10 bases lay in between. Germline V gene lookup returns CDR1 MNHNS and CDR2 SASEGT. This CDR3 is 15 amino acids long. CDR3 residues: CASSEGRGLSYEQYF. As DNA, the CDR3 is TGTGCCAGCAGTGAAGGTAGGGGACTCTCCTACGAGCAGTACTTC.

This CDR3 reads CAWSVSRSTDTQYF. The CDR3 DNA is TGTGCCTGGAGTGTAAGTAGAAGCACAGATACGCAGTATTTT. The V and J genes are TRBV30 and TRBJ2-3; D is unresolved. Trimming took 0 bases from V and 0 from J, leaving 7 bases between them. This CDR3 contains 14 residues. Germline CDR1 reads GTSNPN; CDR2 reads SVGIG (reference sequence).

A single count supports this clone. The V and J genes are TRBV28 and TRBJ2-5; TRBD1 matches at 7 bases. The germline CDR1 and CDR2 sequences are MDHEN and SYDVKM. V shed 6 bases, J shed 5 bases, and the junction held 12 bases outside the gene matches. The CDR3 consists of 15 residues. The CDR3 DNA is TGTGCCAGCAGCATTTCACAGGGGATCGCGGAGACCCAGTACTTC. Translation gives CASSISQGIAETQYF.

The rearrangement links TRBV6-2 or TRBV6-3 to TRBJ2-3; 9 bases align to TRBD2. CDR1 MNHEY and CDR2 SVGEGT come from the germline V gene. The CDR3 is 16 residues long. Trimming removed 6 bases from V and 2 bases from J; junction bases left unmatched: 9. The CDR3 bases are TGTGCCAGCAGCCAAAGCTTAGCGGGGGCCACAGATACGCAGTATTTT. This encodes CASSQSLAGATDTQYF.

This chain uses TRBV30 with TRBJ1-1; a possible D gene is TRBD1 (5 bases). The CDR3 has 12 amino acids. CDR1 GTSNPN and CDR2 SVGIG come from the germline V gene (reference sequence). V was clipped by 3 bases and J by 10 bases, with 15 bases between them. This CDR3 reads CAWSDNRGGAFF. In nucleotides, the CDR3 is TGTGCCTGGAGCGATAATAGGGGAGGAGCTTTCTTT.

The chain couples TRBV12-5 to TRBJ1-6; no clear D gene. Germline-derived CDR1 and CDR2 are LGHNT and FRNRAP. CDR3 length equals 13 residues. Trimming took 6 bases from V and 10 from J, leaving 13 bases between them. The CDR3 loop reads CASGPQDGSPLHF. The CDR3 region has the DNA TGTGCTAGTGGCCCCCAGGATGGCTCACCCCTCCACTTT.

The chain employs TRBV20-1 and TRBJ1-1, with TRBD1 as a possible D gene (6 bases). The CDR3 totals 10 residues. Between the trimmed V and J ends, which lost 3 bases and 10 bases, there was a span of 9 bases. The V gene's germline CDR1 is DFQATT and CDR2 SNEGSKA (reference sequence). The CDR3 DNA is TGCAGTGCTAGTAGGGGGAGAGCTTTCTTT. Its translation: CSASRGRAFF.

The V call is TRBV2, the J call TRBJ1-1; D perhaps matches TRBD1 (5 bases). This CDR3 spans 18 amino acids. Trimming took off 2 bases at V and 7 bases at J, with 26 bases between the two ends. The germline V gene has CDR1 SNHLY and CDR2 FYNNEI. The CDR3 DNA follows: TGTGCCAGCAGTGAATCGGTGACAGCATTAATAAAAGGTATTGAAGCTTTCTTT. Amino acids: CASSESVTALIKGIEAFF.

CDR3 DNA sequence: TGTGCCAGTAGTATCCGGACAGGGGTTAGGGGCTACACCTTC. Protein: CASSIRTGVRGYTF. This rearrangement joins TRBV19 to TRBJ1-2; 9 bases are shared with TRBD1. The CDR3 is 14 residues long. With 3 bases clipped from V and 8 bases from J, the junction kept 7 bases outside the gene matches. The V gene's germline CDR1 is LNHDA and CDR2 SQIVND (reference sequence).

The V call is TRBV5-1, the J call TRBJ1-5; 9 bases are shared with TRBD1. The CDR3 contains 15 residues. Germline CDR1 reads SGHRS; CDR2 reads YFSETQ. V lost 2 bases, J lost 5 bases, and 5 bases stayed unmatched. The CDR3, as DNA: TGCGCCAGCAGCTTTGCGGGACAGGGCGATCAGCCCCAGCATTTT. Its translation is CASSFAGQGDQPQHF.